A single sample gave rise to the 28 T cell receptor beta chains below, sequenced in a study of cytomegalovirus exposure and HLA in healthy donors. PCR amplification relied on 60 Vbeta primers (plus 13 Jbeta primers). Repertoires were generated with immunoSEQ multiplex PCR, while TCRdb's copy carries only in-frame clones and drops some. Here the sample spans around 120,000 clones, approximately 80% being singletons. Sequences were obtained from PBMCs. These TCRs come from a woman aged 25 to 39 in good health and CMV-seronegative.

Remarks on this clone: Additional DNA sequences in this sample encode the identical CDR3. V gene TRBV2 combines with J gene TRBJ2-1; 8 bases are shared with TRBD2. CDR3 length: 15 residues. CDR1 SNHLY and CDR2 FYNNEI come from the germline V gene. Unmatched junction bases numbered 7, after V lost 8 bases and J lost 1 base. The CDR3 DNA follows: TGTGCCAGCCGAGAGCGGGAGCGGTCCTACAATGAGCAGTTCTTC. Amino acids: CASRERERSYNEQFF.

The chain uses TRBV5-4 and TRBJ2-5, with 8 bases aligning to TRBD1. V trimming: 5 bases; J trimming: 3 bases; junction bases outside the gene matches: 6. Germline V CDR1 and CDR2: SGHNT, YYREEE (reference sequence). The CDR3 runs to 14 residues. CDR3 region: CASSRDRGEETQYF. The CDR3 DNA sequence: TGTGCCAGCAGTCGAGACAGGGGTGAAGAGACCCAGTACTTC. Full variable domain (remainder filled in from reference TRBV5-4 and TRBJ2-5): ETGVTQSPTHLIKTRGQQVTLRCSSQSGHNTVSWYQQALGQGPQFIFQYYREEENGRGNFPPRFSGLQFPNYSSELNVNALELDDSALYLCASSRDRGEETQYFGPGTRLLVL.

The chain carries TRBV5-1 and TRBJ2-5; perhaps TRBD1 as D (6 bases). The germline gives CDR1 SGHRS, CDR2 YFSETQ. The V end was cut by 3 bases, the J end by 3 bases, with 12 bases between. This CDR3 has 14 residues. The CDR3 spells CASSSGQQEETQYF. DNA of the CDR3: TGCGCCAGCAGCTCTGGACAGCAGGAAGAGACCCAGTACTTC.

J is TRBJ2-7 and V is TRBV6-4, with D possibly matching TRBD2 (7 bases). The CDR3 totals 14 residues. Trimming stripped 5 bases from V and 4 bases from J, with 15 bases between. Looked up from germline, CDR1 is MRHNA and CDR2 is SNTAGT. CDR3 sequence: CASSPQAGAYEQYF. CDR3 sequence (DNA): TGTGCCAGCAGTCCCCAGGCGGGGGCTTACGAGCAGTACTTC.

The chain is built from TRBV11-2 and TRBJ2-3; possible D gene TRBD2, 5 bases. The CDR3 has 16 amino acids. Trimming took off 5 bases at V and 2 bases at J, with 17 bases between the two ends. Germline assignment: CDR1 SGHAT and CDR2 FQNNGV. CDR3: CASSPIRLRATDTQYF. The CDR3 DNA follows: TGTGCCAGCAGCCCGATCCGTCTGCGGGCCACAGATACGCAGTATTTT. Using reference TRBV11-2 and TRBJ2-3 for the parts outside the CDR3, the full variable domain is EAGVAQSPRYKIIEKRQSVAFWCNPISGHATLYWYQQILGQGPKLLIQFQNNGVVDDSQLPKDRFSAERLKGVDSTLKIQPAKLEDSAVYLCASSPIRLRATDTQYFGPGTRLTVL.

V and J are TRBV19 and TRBJ1-5; 9 bases fit TRBD1. The CDR3 sequence is 17 residues long. Germline V lookup: CDR1 LNHDA, CDR2 SQIVND (reference sequence). Germline trimming cut 3 bases from V and 3 bases from J; bases unmatched to any gene: 9. This CDR3 is CASSIQTGGASNQPQHF. The CDR3 nucleotides read TGTGCCAGTAGTATCCAGACAGGGGGGGCCTCCAATCAGCCCCAGCATTTT.

The chain uses TRBV11-1 and TRBJ1-1, with D possibly being TRBD1 (6 bases). V lost 11 bases, J lost 2 bases, and 12 bases lay in between. Germline-derived CDR1 and CDR2 are SGHAT and FQDESV (reference sequence). This CDR3 is built from 12 residues. The CDR3 DNA sequence: TGTGCCGGTGGGGGGGCCAACACTGAAGCTTTCTTT. This sequence encodes CAGGGANTEAFF.

V and J are TRBV4-1 and TRBJ2-1; TRBD1 matches 10 bases. Germline CDR1 reads MGHRA; CDR2 reads YSYEKL. The trim removed 1 base at V and 4 bases at J, leaving 1 base unmatched. This CDR3 comprises 15 residues. Here the CDR3 DNA reads TGCGCCAGCAGCCAAGGGACAGGGGGGTACAATGAGCAGTTCTTC. This translates into CASSQGTGGYNEQFF.

This chain joins TRBV5-4 and TRBJ1-1; D might be TRBD1 (5 bases). There are 11 residues in the CDR3. CDR1 and CDR2 from the germline V gene are SGHNT and YYREEE (reference sequence). V was trimmed by 2 bases and J by 8 bases, leaving 7 bases between them. The CDR3: CASSFRQEAFF. The CDR3 DNA reads TGTGCCAGCAGCTTTAGACAGGAAGCTTTCTTT. The entire variable domain, with the rest obtained from reference TRBV5-4 and TRBJ1-1, is as follows: ETGVTQSPTHLIKTRGQQVTLRCSSQSGHNTVSWYQQALGQGPQFIFQYYREEENGRGNFPPRFSGLQFPNYSSELNVNALELDDSALYLCASSFRQEAFFGQGTRLTVV.

The chain combines TRBV6-1 with TRBJ2-1; no firm D call. V lost 6 bases, J lost 6 bases, and 9 bases lay in between. The germline CDR1 and CDR2 sequences are MNHNS and SASEGT. This CDR3 region has 12 residues. Written as DNA, the CDR3 is TGTGCCAGCAGGCACAACGCCAATGAGCAGTTCTTC. It is translated as CASRHNANEQFF.

The V call is TRBV28, the J call TRBJ1-4; tentative D call: TRBD1 (5 bases). CDR3 size: 15 residues. Trimming removed 8 bases at V and 4 bases at J, with 17 bases between. Germline V gene sequence: CDR1 MDHEN, CDR2 SYDVKM. The CDR3 loop reads CASGHGTRNNEKLFF. The CDR3 region has the DNA TGTGCCAGCGGACATGGTACACGGAATAATGAAAAACTGTTTTTT.

The chain employs TRBV10-2 and TRBJ2-7; D possibly corresponds to TRBD1 (6 bases). The CDR3 spans 14 residues. CDR1 is WSHSY and CDR2 is SAAADI in the germline V gene. V lost 6 bases and J lost 2, with 14 bases in between. The CDR3 region is CASSLDRYTYEQYF. CDR3 DNA sequence: TGCGCCAGCAGCCTTGACAGGTACACCTACGAGCAGTACTTC.

This clone is a singleton in its sample. The chain recombines TRBV28 with TRBJ2-5; D possibly corresponds to TRBD2 (5 bases). TRBJ2-7 matches the DNA end more closely, so the J call is doubtful. The CDR3 covers 14 residues. CDR1 MDHEN and CDR2 SYDVKM come from the germline V gene. In nucleotides, the CDR3 is TGTGCCAGCTCGATCAGCGGAACTAACTACGAGCAGTACTTC. Amino acid sequence: CASSISGTNYEQYF.

The J gene is TRBJ2-5, the V gene TRBV6-1, with 8 bases that match TRBD2. V dropped 1 base and J dropped 5; count of bases not matched to a gene: 0. The CDR3 sequence is 13 residues long. The germline V gene encodes CDR1 MNHNS and CDR2 SASEGT. CDR3 region: CASSEVAGETQYF. CDR3 nucleotide sequence: TGTGCCAGCAGTGAAGTAGCGGGGGAGACCCAGTACTTC.

The V and J genes are TRBV6-6 and TRBJ2-1, with 7 positions matching TRBD1. The germline CDR1 and CDR2 sequences are MNHNY and SVGAGI (reference sequence). The CDR3 runs 14 residues. V gave up 7 bases and J gave up 0 bases; unmatched junction bases: 3. The CDR3 spells CASTRTGSYNEQFF. CDR3 in DNA: TGTGCCAGCACTCGGACAGGCTCCTACAATGAGCAGTTCTTC.

This clone was recorded a few times. The chain couples TRBV10-3 to TRBJ2-2; 7 positions agree with TRBD2. CDR3 length: 14 amino acids. With V trimmed by 10 bases and J by 0 bases, 5 bases remained unmatched. Germline V gene data show CDR1 as ENHRY and CDR2 as SYGVKD. The CDR3 region has the DNA TGTGCCACCACGGGACTACCGAACACCGGGGAGCTGTTTTTT. This codes for CATTGLPNTGELFF.

The genes are TRBV5-6 and TRBJ2-1; 7 nucleotides line up with TRBD1. The CDR3 has 13 amino acids. The J segment lost 6 bases and the V segment lost 5 bases, leaving 5 bases of the junction unmatched. Germline values: CDR1 SGHDT, CDR2 YYEEEE. CDR3 amino acids: CASRMTGLNEQFF. The CDR3 DNA reads TGTGCCAGCAGGATGACAGGGCTCAATGAGCAGTTCTTC.

The chain couples TRBV30 to TRBJ2-1; D is unclear. This CDR3 region has 15 residues. Deletions cut 0 bases from V and 0 bases from J, with 9 bases between. Germline lookup yields CDR1 GTSNPN and CDR2 SVGIG (reference sequence). The chain's CDR3 is CAWSVPLSSYNEQFF. Here the CDR3 DNA reads TGTGCCTGGAGTGTTCCCCTCAGCTCCTACAATGAGCAGTTCTTC.

The chain employs TRBV9 and TRBJ2-5; 9 nucleotides align to TRBD2. The tail of the sequence fits TRBJ2-7 better, so the J call may be wrong. The CDR3 consists of 16 residues. The germline gives CDR1 SGDLS, CDR2 YYNGEE. CDR3 sequence reads: CASSVARGLAFSEQYF. The CDR3 nucleotides read TGTGCCAGCAGCGTAGCTAGGGGACTAGCCTTTTCCGAGCAGTACTTC.

V usage is TRBV28 and J usage is TRBJ2-7, with a tentative D call TRBD2 (5 bases). The CDR3 is 12 residues long. V was clipped by 3 bases and J by 7 bases, with 10 bases between them. Germline V CDR1 and CDR2: MDHEN, SYDVKM. The CDR3 here is CASSLEVGEQYF. The CDR3 nucleotides read TGTGCCAGCAGTTTGGAGGTGGGGGAGCAGTACTTC.

This chain joins TRBV19 and TRBJ2-2; 9 bases are shared with TRBD1. V was pared by 4 bases and J by 5 bases, with 2 bases of the junction left unmatched. This CDR3 has 14 residues. Germline V CDR1 and CDR2: LNHDA, SQIVND (reference sequence). The DNA of the CDR3 is TGTGCCAGTAGTAACGGACAGGGGACCGGGGAGCTGTTTTTT. Translation gives CASSNGQGTGELFF.

The chain joins TRBV7-7 to TRBJ2-2; D not resolved. Trimming left V 1 base short and J 4 bases short, with 13 bases between. Germline values: CDR1 SSHAT, CDR2 FNYEAQ (reference sequence). This CDR3 is 16 amino acids long. Written as DNA, the CDR3 is TGTGCCAGCAGCTTAGTCCCGTCCGGCGGCACCGGGGAGCTGTTTTTT. It codes for CASSLVPSGGTGELFF.

J is TRBJ2-5 and V is TRBV2; TRBD2 might be the D (5 bases). The V gene lost 5 bases and the J gene lost 5 bases, with 15 bases spanning the gap. The germline V gene has CDR1 SNHLY and CDR2 FYNNEI. The CDR3 is 14 residues long. This chain's CDR3 is CASSPRTVSETQYF. The DNA for the CDR3 is TGTGCCAGCAGTCCCCGGACTGTTAGTGAGACCCAGTACTTC.

About this clone itself: One junction end does not reproduce the germline sequence, and a read error may be involved. This sequence joins TRBV5-4 and TRBJ2-3; D possibly corresponds to TRBD1 (5 bases). This CDR3 region has 15 residues. Germline lookup yields CDR1 SGHNT and CDR2 YYREEE (reference sequence). In DNA, the CDR3 is TGTGCCAGCAGTTTGGGCCACCTAGGGGTAGTTACGCAGTATTTT. As protein: CASSLGHLGVVTQYF.

The chain is built from TRBV6-6 and TRBJ1-2; D is unresolved. Trimming took 2 bases from V and 6 from J, leaving 10 bases between them. Germline-derived CDR1 and CDR2 are MNHNY and SVGAGI (reference sequence). The CDR3 runs 13 residues. CDR3 in amino acids: CASSYRQTDGYTF. The DNA for the CDR3 is TGTGCCAGCAGTTACCGGCAGACTGATGGCTACACCTTC.

This clone showed up just a few times. Other DNA sequences from this sample encode an identical CDR3 as well. The V call is TRBV6-5, the J call TRBJ2-2; D is possibly TRBD1 (6 bases). Trimming left V 6 bases short and J 5 bases short, with 10 bases between. The CDR3 totals 13 residues. Germline V gene data show CDR1 as MNHEY and CDR2 as SVGAGI. The CDR3 DNA is TGTGCCAGCAGATTAACAGGGACCGGGGAGCTGTTTTTT. This codes for CASRLTGTGELFF.

This clone is a singleton in its sample. The chain combines TRBV7-9 with TRBJ2-5; 12 nucleotides agree with TRBD1. The CDR3 sequence is 15 residues long. Germline assignment: CDR1 SEHNR and CDR2 FQNEAQ (reference sequence). V trimming: 3 bases; J trimming: 5 bases; junction bases outside the gene matches: 4. The CDR3 reads CASSFGTGGRETQYF. DNA for the CDR3: TGTGCCAGCAGCTTCGGGACAGGGGGCAGGGAGACCCAGTACTTC.

The J gene is TRBJ2-1, the V gene TRBV28; 11 bases align to TRBD2. Germline V CDR1 and CDR2: MDHEN, SYDVKM. This CDR3 has 15 residues. After removal of 5 bases from V and 4 bases from J, the junction contained 4 bases not matched to a gene. As DNA, the CDR3 is TGTGCCAGCAGTCGCCGACTAGCGGGGTACAATGAGCAGTTCTTC. This sequence encodes CASSRRLAGYNEQFF.